This T cell receptor beta chain was sequenced for a study of T-cell memory formation after mild COVID-19. The table lists this clonotype with a few counts. Its antigen remains unidentified. CDR1 is SGHVS and CDR2 is FQNEAQ in the germline V gene. This CDR3 region has 16 residues. Trimming pared 1 base from V and 7 bases from J, leaving 17 bases between. General observations from the study: Pre-infection memory contained some responding clones, which suggested that cross-reactive memory had joined. Largely, contracting CD4+ clones fell within CM and EM, and contracting CD8+ clones within EMRA.

TCRdb passed the 5' RACE reads through MiXCR, listing each CDR3 protein once. The top ten clones hold 3% to 4.5% of a sample with about 180,000 distinct CDR3 sequences, about a fifth of them seen once. Sample: PBMCs or a T cell subset sorted from them (not recorded which). The chain has TRBV7-8 and TRBJ1-5; D might be TRBD1 (5 bases). This sequence originates from a man younger than 35 who had mild COVID-19 (a few samples of this study predate the infection). Cell type and time point are not known. DNA of the CDR3: TGTGCCAGCAGCTTAGTGGCTCAGGGCACACGACAGCCCCAGCATTTT. Its protein is CASSLVAQGTRQPQHF. Together with reference TRBV7-8 and TRBJ1-5, the CDR3 gives the full variable domain: GAGVSQSPRYKVAKRGQDVALRCDPISGHVSLFWYQQALGQGPEFLTYFQNEAQLDKSGLPSDRFFAERPEGSVSTLKIQRTQQEDSAVYLCASSLVAQGTRQPQHFGDGTRLSIL.